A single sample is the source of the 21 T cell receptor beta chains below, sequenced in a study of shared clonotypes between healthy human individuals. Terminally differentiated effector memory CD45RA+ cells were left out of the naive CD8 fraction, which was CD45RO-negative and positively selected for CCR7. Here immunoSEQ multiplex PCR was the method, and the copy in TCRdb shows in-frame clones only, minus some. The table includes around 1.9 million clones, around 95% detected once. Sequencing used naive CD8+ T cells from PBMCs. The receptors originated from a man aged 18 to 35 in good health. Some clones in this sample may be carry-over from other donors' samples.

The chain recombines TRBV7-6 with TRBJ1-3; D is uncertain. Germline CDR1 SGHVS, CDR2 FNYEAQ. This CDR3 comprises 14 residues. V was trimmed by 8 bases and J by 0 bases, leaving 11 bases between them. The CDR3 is CASSVAGSGNTIYF. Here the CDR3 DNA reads TGTGCCAGCTCGGTTGCCGGCTCTGGAAACACCATATATTTT.

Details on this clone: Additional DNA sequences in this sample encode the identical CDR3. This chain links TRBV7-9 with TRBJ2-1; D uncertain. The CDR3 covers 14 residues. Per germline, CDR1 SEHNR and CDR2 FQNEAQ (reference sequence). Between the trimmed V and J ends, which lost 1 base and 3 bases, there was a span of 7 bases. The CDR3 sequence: CASSLVGSYNEQFF. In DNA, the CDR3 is TGTGCCAGCAGCTTAGTAGGTAGCTACAATGAGCAGTTCTTC.

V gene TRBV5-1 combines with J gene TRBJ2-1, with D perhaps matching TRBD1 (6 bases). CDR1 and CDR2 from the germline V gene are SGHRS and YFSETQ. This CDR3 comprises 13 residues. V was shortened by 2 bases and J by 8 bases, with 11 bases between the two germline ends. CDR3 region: CASSLLKGDEQFF. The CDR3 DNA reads TGCGCCAGCAGCTTACTAAAGGGGGATGAGCAGTTCTTC. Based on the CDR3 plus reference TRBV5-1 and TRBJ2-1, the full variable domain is KAGVTQTPRYLIKTRGQQVTLSCSPISGHRSVSWYQQTPGQGLQFLFEYFSETQRNKGNFPGRFSGRQFSNSRSEMNVSTLELGDSALYLCASSLLKGDEQFFGPGTRLTVL.

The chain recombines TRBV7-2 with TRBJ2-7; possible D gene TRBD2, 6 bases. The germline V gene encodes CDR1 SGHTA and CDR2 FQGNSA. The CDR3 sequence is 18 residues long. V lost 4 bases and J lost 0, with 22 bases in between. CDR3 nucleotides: TGTGCCAGCAGCTCAGAGGCCCTTCTGGGAGGACACTCCTACGAGCAGTACTTC. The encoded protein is CASSSEALLGGHSYEQYF.

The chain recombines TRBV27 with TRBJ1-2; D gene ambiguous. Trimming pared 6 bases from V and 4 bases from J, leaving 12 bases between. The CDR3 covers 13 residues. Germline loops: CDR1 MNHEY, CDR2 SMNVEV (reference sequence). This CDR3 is CASRRGLLYGYTF. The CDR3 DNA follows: TGTGCCAGCAGAAGAGGACTTCTCTATGGCTACACCTTC.

The CDR3 protein is CASSPTPYGYNEQFF. The CDR3 coding sequence is TGTGCCAGCAGTCCGACGCCTTATGGCTACAATGAGCAGTTCTTC. The genes are TRBV27 and TRBJ2-1, with D unclear. CDR1 and CDR2 (germline): MNHEY, SMNVEV (reference sequence). The CDR3 runs to 15 residues. Trimming removed 5 bases at V and 3 bases at J, with 14 bases between.

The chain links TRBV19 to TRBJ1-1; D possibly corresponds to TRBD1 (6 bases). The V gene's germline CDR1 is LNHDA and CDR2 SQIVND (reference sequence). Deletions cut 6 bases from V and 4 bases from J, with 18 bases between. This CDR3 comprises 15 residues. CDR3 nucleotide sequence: TGTGCCAGTAGCTATTACAGGGAAATGGGCACTGAAGCTTTCTTT. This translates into CASSYYREMGTEAFF.

CDR3 coding DNA: TGTGCCAGCAGGCAGGGTTTCCACAATGAGCAGTTCTTC. Protein product: CASRQGFHNEQFF. The chain has TRBV14 and TRBJ2-1; TRBD1 might be the D (5 bases). The length of the CDR3 is 13 residues. The ends were cut back, 6 bases at V and 5 bases at J, with 11 bases in the middle. The germline gives CDR1 SGHDN, CDR2 FVKESK.

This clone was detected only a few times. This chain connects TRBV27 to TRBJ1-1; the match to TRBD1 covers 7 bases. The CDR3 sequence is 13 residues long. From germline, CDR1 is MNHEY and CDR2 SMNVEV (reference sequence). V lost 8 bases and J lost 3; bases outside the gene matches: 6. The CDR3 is CASGDREYTEAFF. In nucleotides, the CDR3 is TGTGCCAGCGGGGACAGAGAGTACACTGAAGCTTTCTTT.

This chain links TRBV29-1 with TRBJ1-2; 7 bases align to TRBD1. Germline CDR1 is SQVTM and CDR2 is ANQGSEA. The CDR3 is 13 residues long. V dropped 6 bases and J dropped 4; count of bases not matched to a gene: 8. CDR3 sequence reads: CSVHRGGSYGYTF. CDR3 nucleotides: TGCAGCGTGCACAGGGGAGGTAGCTATGGCTACACCTTC.

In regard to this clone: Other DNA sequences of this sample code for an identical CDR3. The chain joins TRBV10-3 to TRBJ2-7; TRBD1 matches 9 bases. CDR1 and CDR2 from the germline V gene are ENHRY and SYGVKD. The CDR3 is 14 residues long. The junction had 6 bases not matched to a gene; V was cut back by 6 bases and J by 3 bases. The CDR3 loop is CAIRPGQGSYEQYF. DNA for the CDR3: TGTGCCATCAGACCGGGACAGGGAAGCTACGAGCAGTACTTC.

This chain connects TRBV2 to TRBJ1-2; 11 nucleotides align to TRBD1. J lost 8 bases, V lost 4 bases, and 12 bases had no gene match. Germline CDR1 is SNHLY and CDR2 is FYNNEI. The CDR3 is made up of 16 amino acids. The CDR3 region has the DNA TGTGCCAGCAGTGCGGACAGGGGGCTCGGATTTTGGGGCTACACCTTC. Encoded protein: CASSADRGLGFWGYTF.

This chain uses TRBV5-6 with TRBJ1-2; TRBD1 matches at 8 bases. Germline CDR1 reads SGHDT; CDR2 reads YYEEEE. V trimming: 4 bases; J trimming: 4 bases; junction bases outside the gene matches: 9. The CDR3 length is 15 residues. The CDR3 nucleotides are TGTGCCAGCAGCCTTTTGACAGGGGAGATCTATGGCTACACCTTC. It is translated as CASSLLTGEIYGYTF.

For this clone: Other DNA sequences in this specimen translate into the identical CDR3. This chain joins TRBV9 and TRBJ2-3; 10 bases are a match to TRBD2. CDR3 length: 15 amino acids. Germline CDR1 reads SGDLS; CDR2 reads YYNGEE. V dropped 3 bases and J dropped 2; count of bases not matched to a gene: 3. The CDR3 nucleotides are TGTGCCAGCAGCGATGGACTAGCGGACACAGATACGCAGTATTTT. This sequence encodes CASSDGLADTDTQYF.

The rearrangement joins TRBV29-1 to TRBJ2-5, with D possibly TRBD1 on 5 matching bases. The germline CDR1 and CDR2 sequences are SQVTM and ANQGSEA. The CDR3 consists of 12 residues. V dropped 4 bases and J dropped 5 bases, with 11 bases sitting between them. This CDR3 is CSVVGQGETQYF. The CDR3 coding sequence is TGCAGCGTTGTCGGGCAGGGTGAGACCCAGTACTTC.

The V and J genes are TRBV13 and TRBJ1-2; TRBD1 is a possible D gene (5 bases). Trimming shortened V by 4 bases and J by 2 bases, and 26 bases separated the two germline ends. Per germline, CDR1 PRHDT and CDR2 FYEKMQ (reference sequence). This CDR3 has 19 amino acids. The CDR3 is CASSSYLEQRQSSNYGYTF. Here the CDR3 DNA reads TGTGCCAGCAGCTCCTACCTCGAACAAAGACAGTCCTCCAACTATGGCTACACCTTC.

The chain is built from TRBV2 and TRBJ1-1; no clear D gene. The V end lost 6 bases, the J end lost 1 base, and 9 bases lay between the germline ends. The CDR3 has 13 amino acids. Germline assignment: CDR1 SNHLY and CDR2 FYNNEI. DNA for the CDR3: TGTGCCAGCAGCGACGTCAGGAACACTGAAGCTTTCTTT. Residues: CASSDVRNTEAFF.

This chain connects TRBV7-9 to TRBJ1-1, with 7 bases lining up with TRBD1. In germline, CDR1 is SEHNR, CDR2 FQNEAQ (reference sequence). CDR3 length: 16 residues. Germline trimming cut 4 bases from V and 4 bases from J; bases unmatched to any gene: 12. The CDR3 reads CASSWLRGGTGTEAFF. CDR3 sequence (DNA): TGTGCCAGCAGCTGGCTTCGAGGGGGCACGGGCACTGAAGCTTTCTTT.

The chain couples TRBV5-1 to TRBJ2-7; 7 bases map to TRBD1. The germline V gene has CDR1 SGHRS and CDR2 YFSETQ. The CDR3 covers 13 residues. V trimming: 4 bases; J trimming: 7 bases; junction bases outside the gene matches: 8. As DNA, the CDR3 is TGCGCCAGCAGCAGTCGTGACAGGGTTGAGCAGTACTTC. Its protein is CASSSRDRVEQYF.

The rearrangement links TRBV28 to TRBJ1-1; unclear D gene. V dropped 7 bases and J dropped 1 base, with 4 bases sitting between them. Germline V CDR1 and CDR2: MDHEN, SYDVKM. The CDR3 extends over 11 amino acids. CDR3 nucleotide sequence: TGTGCCAGCAATCAGAACACTGAAGCTTTCTTT. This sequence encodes CASNQNTEAFF.

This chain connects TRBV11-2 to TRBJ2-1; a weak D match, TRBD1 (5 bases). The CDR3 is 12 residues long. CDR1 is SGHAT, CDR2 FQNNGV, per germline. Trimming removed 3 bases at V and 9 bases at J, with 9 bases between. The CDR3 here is CASSFAGIEQFF. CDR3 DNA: TGTGCCAGCAGCTTCGCAGGGATTGAGCAGTTCTTC.